The clone carrying this T cell receptor (beta chain) was detected many times. The antigen remains unidentified. Germline loops: CDR1 KGHSH, CDR2 LQKENI. Trimming took 2 bases from V and 4 from J, leaving 11 bases between them. CDR3 length: 14 amino acids. RNA transcripts were the template for amplifying TCR beta CDR3 regions. The HTBI primer set drove a first-round RT-PCR of the TCR CDR3. TCRdb reanalysed the multiplex PCR reads using MiXCR and keeps one entry per CDR3 protein. This table holds around 690,000 distinct CDR3 sequences, roughly 17% found once. The data stem from a study of T cells in Graves' hyperthyroidism and ophthalmopathy. Overall study results and limits: Onset of ophthalmopathy came a median approximately 6.5 months after the model predicted it. Blood also carried most thyroid clonotypes expanded above 0.001.

The authors deemed Graves' hyperthyroidism stable absent ophthalmopathy progression within 18 months. Aged 18 to 65, the patients had hyperthyroidism that was newly diagnosed and had lasted under 2 months. The chain is built from TRBV18 and TRBJ2-5; D possibly matches TRBD1 or TRBD2 (5 bases each). Specimen: blood. The TCR sequence derives from a man in his forties or fifties with Graves' hyperthyroidism. The CDR3 loop reads CASSPSGPGETQYF. The CDR3 DNA follows: TGTGCCAGCTCACCATCGGGACCCGGAGAGACCCAGTACTTC.